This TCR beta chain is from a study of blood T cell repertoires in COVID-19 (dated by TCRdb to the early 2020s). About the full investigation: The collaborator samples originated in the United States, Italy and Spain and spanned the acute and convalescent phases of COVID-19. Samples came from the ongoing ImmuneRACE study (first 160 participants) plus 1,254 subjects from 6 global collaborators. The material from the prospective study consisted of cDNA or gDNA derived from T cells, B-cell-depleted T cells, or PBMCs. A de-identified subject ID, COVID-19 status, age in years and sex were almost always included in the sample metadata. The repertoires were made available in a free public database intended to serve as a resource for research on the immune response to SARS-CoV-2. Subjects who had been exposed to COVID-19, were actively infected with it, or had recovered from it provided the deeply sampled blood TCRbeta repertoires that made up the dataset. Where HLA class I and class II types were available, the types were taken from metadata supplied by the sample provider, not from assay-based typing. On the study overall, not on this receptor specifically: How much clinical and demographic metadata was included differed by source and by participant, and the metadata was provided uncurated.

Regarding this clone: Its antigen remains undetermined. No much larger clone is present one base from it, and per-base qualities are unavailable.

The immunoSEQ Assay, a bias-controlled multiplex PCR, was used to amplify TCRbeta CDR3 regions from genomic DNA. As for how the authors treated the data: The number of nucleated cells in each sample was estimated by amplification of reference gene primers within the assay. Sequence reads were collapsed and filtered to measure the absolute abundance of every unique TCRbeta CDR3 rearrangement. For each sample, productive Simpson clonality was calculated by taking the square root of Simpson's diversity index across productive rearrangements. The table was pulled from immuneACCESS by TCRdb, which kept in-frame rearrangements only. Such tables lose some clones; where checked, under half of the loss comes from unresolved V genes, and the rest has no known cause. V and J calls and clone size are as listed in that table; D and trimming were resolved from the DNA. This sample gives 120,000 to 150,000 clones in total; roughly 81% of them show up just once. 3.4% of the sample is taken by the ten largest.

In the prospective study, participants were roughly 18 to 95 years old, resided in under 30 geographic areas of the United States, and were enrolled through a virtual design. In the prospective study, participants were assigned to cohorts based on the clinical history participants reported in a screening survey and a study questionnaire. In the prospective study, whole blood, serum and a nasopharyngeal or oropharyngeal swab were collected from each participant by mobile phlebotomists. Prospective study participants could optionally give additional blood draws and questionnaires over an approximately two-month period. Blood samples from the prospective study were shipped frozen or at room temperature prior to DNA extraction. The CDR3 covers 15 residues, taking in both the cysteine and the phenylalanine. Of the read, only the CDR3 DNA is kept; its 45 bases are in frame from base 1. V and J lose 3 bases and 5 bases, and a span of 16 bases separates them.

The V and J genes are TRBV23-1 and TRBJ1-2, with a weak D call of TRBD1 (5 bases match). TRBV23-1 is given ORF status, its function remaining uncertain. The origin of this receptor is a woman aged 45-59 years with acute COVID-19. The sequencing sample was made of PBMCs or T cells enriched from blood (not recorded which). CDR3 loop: CASSHLGGAPYGYTF. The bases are TGCGCCAGCAGTCACCTGGGCGGGGCTCCTTATGGCTACACCTTC.